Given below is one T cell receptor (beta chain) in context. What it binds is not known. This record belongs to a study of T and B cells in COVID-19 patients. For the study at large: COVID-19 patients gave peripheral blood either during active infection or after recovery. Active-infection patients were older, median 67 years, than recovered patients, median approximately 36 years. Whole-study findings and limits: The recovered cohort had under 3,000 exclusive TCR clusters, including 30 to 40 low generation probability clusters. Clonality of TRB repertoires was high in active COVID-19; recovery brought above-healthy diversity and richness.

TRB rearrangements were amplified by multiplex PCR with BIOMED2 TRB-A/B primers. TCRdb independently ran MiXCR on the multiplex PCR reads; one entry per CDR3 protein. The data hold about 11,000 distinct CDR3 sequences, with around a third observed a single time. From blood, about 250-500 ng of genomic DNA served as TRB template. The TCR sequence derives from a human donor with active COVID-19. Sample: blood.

CDR3 nucleotides: TGTGCCAGCTCACACGGACGGTATGGCTACACCTTC. It translates to CASSHGRYGYTF. The chain couples TRBV18 to TRBJ1-2; D is uncertain. Trimming removed 4 bases from V and 5 bases from J, with 8 bases in between. There are 12 residues in the CDR3. In germline, CDR1 is KGHSH, CDR2 LQKENI.